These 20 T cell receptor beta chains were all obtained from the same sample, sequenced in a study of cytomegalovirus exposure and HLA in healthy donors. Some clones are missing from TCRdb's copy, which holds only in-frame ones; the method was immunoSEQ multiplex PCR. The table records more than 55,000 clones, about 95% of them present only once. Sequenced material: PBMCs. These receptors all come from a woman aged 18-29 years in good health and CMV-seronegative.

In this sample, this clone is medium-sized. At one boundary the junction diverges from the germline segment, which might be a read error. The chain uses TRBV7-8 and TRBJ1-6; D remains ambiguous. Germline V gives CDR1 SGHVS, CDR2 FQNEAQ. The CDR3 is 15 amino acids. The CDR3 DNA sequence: TGTGCCAGCAGTTTAGGTATTATGCGGAATTCACCCCTCCACTTT. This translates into CASSLGIMRNSPLHF.

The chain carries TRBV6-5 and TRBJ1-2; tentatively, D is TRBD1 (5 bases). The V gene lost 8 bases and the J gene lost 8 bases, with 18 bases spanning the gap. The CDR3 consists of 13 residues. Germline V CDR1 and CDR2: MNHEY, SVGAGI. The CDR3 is CASVAGFWGGYTF. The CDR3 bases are TGTGCCAGCGTGGCGGGGTTTTGGGGCGGCTACACCTTC.

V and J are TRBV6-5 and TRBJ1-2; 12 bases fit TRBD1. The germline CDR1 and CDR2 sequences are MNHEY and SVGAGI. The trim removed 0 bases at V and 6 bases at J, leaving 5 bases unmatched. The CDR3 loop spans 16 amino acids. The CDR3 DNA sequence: TGTGCCAGCAGTTACTCCGTGGGACAGGGGGCGCATGGCTACACCTTC. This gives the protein CASSYSVGQGAHGYTF.

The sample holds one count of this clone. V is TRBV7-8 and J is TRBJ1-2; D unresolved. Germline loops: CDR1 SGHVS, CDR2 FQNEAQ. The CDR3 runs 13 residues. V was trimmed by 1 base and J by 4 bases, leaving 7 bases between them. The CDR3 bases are TGTGCCAGCAGCTTAGGGCAGTCCTATGGCTACACCTTC. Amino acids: CASSLGQSYGYTF.

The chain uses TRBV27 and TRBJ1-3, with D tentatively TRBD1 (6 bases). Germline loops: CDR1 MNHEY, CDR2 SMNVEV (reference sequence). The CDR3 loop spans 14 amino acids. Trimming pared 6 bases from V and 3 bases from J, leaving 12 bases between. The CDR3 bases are TGTGCCAGCAGGGCACAGGGATATGGAAACACCATATATTTT. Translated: CASRAQGYGNTIYF.

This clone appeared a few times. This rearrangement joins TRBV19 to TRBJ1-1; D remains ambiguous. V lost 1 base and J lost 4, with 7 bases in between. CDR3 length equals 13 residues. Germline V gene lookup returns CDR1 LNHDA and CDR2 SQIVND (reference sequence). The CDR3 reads CASSIALSTEAFF. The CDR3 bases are TGTGCCAGTAGTATAGCTCTATCCACTGAAGCTTTCTTT.

CDR3: CASSLEAQGVSGANVLTF. The CDR3 region has the DNA TGCGCCAGCAGCTTGGAAGCACAGGGGGTGTCTGGGGCCAACGTCCTGACTTTC. The chain uses TRBV5-1 and TRBJ2-6, with 8 bases fitting TRBD1. This CDR3 has 18 residues. V lost 0 bases and J lost 1; bases outside the gene matches: 6. In germline, CDR1 is SGHRS, CDR2 YFSETQ.

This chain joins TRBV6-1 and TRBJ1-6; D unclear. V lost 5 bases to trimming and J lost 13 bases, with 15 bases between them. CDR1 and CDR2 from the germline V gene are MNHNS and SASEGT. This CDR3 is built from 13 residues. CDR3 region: CASSPYGEPPLHF. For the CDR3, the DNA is TGTGCCAGCAGTCCTTACGGGGAGCCGCCCCTCCACTTT.

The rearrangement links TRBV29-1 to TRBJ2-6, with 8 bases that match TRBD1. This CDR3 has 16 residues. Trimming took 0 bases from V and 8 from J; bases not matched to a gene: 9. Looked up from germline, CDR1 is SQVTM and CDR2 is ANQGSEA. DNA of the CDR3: TGCAGCGTTGAAGACACCCCGGACAGGGAAACCAACGTCCTGACTTTC. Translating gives CSVEDTPDRETNVLTF.

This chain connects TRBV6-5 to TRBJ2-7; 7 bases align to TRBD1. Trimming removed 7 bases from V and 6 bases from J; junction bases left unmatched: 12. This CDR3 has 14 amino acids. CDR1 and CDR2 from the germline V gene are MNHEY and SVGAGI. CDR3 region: CASTSPTGAFEQYF. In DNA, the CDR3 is TGTGCCAGCACCTCCCCCACAGGGGCTTTCGAGCAGTACTTC.

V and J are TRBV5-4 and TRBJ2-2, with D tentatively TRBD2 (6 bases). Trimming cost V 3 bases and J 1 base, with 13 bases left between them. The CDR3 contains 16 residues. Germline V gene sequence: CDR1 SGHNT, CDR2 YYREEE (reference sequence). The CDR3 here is CASSSPGLVNTGELFF. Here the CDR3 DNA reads TGTGCCAGCAGCTCCCCGGGACTGGTGAACACCGGGGAGCTGTTTTTT.

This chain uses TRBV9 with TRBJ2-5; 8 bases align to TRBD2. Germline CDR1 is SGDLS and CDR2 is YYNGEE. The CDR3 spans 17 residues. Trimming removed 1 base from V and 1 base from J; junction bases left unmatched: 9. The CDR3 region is CASSVREGGHRQETQYF. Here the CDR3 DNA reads TGTGCCAGCAGCGTACGGGAGGGGGGACACCGCCAAGAGACCCAGTACTTC.

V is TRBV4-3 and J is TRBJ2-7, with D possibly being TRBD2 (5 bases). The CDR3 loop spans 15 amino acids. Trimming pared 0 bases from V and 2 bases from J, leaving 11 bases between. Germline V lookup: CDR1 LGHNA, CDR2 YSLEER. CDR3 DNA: TGCGCCAGCAGCCAAGAGGCAGAGAGGGCCTACGAGCAGTACTTC. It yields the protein CASSQEAERAYEQYF.

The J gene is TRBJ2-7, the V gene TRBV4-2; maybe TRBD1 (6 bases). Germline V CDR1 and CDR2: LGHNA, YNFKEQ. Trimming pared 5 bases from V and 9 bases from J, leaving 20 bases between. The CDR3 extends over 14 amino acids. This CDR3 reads CASSYSGTPSGQYF. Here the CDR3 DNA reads TGTGCCAGCAGCTATTCCGGGACACCCTCGGGGCAGTACTTC.

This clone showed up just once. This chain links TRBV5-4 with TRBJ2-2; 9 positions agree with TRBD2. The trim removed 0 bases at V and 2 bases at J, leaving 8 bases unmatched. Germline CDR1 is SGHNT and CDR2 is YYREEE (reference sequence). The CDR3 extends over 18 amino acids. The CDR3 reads CASSLESGLAGNTGELFF. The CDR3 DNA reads TGTGCCAGCAGCTTGGAATCTGGGCTAGCGGGAAACACCGGGGAGCTGTTTTTT. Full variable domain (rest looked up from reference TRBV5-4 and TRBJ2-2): ETGVTQSPTHLIKTRGQQVTLRCSSQSGHNTVSWYQQALGQGPQFIFQYYREEENGRGNFPPRFSGLQFPNYSSELNVNALELDDSALYLCASSLESGLAGNTGELFFGEGSRLTVL.

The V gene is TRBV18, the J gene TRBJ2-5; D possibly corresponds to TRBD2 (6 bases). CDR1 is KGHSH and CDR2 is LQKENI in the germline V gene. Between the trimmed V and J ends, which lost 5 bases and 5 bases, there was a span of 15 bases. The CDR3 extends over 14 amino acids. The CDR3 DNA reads TGTGCCAGCTCATTGACTAGTTTCTGGGAGACCCAGTACTTC. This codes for CASSLTSFWETQYF.

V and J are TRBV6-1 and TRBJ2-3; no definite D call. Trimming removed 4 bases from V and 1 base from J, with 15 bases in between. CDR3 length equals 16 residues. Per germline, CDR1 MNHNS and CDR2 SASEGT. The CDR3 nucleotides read TGTGCCAGCAGTGTGCAAAAGAGAAGTCGCACAGATACGCAGTATTTT. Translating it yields CASSVQKRSRTDTQYF.

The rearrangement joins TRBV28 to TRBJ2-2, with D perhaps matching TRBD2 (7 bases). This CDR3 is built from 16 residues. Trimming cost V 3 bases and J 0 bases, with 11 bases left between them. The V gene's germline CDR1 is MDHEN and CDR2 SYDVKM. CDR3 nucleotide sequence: TGTGCCAGCAGTTTGACGGGGGGCCCGAACACCGGGGAGCTGTTTTTT. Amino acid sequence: CASSLTGGPNTGELFF.

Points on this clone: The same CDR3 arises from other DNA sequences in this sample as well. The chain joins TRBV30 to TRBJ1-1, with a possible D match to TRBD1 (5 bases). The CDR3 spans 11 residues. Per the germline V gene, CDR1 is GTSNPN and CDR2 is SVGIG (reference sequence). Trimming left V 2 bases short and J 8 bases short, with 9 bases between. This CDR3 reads CAWSRRTEAFF. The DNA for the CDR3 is TGTGCCTGGAGTCGAAGGACAGAAGCTTTCTTT.

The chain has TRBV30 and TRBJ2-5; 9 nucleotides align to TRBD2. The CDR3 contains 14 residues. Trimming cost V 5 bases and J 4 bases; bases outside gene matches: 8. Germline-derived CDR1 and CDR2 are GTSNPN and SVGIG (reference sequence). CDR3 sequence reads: CAWGMRGGRETQYF. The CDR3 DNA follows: TGTGCCTGGGGTATGCGGGGGGGCCGAGAGACCCAGTACTTC.